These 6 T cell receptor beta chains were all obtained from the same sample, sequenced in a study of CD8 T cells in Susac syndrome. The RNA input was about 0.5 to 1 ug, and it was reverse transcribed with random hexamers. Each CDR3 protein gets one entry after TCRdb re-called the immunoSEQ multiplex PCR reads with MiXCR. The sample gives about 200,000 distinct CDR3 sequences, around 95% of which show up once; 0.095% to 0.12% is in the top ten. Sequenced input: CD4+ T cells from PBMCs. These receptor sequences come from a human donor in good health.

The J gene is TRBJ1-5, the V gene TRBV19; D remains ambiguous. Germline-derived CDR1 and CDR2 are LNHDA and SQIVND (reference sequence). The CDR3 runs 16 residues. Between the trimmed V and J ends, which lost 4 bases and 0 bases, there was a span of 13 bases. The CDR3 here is CASSRTQTYSNQPQHF. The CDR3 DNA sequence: TGTGCCAGTAGTAGAACTCAGACTTATAGCAATCAGCCCCAGCATTTT.

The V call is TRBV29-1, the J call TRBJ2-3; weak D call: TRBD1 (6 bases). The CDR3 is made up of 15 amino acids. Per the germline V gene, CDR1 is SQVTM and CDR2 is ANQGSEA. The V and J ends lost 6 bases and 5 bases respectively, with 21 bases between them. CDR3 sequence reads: CSVGQGIGSRDTQYF. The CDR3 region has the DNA TGCAGCGTAGGGCAGGGGATCGGGTCCAGAGATACGCAGTATTTT.

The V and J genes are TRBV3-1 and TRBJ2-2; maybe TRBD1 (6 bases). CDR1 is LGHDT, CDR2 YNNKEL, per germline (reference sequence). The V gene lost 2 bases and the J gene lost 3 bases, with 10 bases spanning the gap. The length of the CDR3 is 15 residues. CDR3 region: CASSQSDRYTGELFF. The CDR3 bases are TGTGCCAGCAGCCAATCGGACAGATACACCGGGGAGCTGTTTTTT.

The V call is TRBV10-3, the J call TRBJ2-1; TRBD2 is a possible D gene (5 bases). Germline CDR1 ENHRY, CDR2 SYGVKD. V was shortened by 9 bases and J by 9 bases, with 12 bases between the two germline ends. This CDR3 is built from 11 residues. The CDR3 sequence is CAMQEEGEQFF. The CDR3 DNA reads TGTGCCATGCAGGAGGAAGGTGAGCAGTTCTTC.

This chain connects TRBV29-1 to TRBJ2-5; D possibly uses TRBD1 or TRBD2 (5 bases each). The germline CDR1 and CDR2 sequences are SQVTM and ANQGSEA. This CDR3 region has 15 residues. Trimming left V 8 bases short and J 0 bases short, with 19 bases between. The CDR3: CSSYGGNRHQETQYF. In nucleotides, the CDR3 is TGCAGCTCATATGGGGGAAACAGGCACCAAGAGACCCAGTACTTC.

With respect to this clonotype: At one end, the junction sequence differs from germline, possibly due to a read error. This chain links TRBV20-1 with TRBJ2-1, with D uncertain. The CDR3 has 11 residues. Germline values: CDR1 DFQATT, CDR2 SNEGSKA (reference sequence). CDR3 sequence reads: CSVRNLREQFF. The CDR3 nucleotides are TGCAGTGTTAGAAACCTCCGTGAGCAGTTCTTC.